Listed below are T cell receptor beta chains from one sample, sequenced in a study of T cell repertoires in cytomegalovirus infection. A single record per CDR3 protein comes from TCRdb applying MiXCR to the reads. This table holds approximately 500,000 distinct CDR3 sequences, about 11% found once. Sequenced input: PBMCs. These receptors all stem from a human donor in good health (CMV status not recorded). Some clones in this sample may be carry-over from other donors' samples. Both conserved end residues are part of each CDR3. Fields, in order: D gene, J gene, V gene, clone size, CDR3 DNA, CDR3 protein. D genes are given only for firm matches. Not every row has a clone size; where given, it reads once, few, many or a size class.

d_gene: -
j_gene: TRBJ2-7
v_gene: TRBV7-2
abundance: many
CDR3nt: TGTGCCAGCAGCCCCTTGGGGGAGCTTTACGAGCAGTACTTC
CDR3aa: CASSPLGELYEQYF

d_gene: -
j_gene: TRBJ1-3
v_gene: TRBV7-3
abundance: many
CDR3nt: TGTGCCAGCAGCTTAACAGGGTCCGGAAACACCATATATTTT
CDR3aa: CASSLTGSGNTIYF

d_gene: TRBD1
j_gene: TRBJ1-5
v_gene: TRBV6-1
abundance: many
CDR3nt: TGTGCCAGCAGTTCCGACAGGGTCGGTCAGCCCCAGCATTTT
CDR3aa: CASSSDRVGQPQHF

d_gene: TRBD1
j_gene: TRBJ2-7
v_gene: TRBV20-1
abundance: few
CDR3nt: TGCAGTGCGGCAGAGACAGGGGGCAGGAACGAGCAGTACTTC
CDR3aa: CSAAETGGRNEQYF

d_gene: -
j_gene: TRBJ2-4
v_gene: TRBV7-9
abundance: many
CDR3nt: TGTGCCAGCAGCTTAGGCGGGGAAAACATTCAGTACTTC
CDR3aa: CASSLGGENIQYF

d_gene: -
j_gene: TRBJ2-7
v_gene: TRBV19
abundance: few
CDR3nt: TGTGCCAGTAGTTCTGCCACTGGGGTTTACGAGCAGTACTTC
CDR3aa: CASSSATGVYEQYF

d_gene: TRBD2
j_gene: TRBJ2-1
v_gene: TRBV12-3/TRBV12-4
abundance: many
CDR3nt: TGTGCCAGCAGTTTATTACTAGCGCGATACAATGAGCAGTTCTTC
CDR3aa: CASSLLLARYNEQFF

d_gene: -
j_gene: TRBJ1-5
v_gene: TRBV5-1
abundance: -
CDR3nt: TGCGCCAGCAGCTTGGATTGGGGGAGGAATCAGCCCCAGCATTTT
CDR3aa: CASSLDWGRNQPQHF

d_gene: TRBD1
j_gene: TRBJ1-5
v_gene: TRBV27
abundance: -
CDR3nt: TGTGCCAGCAGGCGGGACAGGGGGACTCAGCCCCAGCATTTT
CDR3aa: CASRRDRGTQPQHF

d_gene: TRBD1
j_gene: TRBJ1-4
v_gene: TRBV20-1
abundance: -
CDR3nt: TGCAGTGCTAGAGATCCCCAGACAGGGCCTAATGAAAAACTGTTTTTT
CDR3aa: CSARDPQTGPNEKLFF

d_gene: -
j_gene: TRBJ2-3
v_gene: TRBV13
abundance: once
CDR3nt: TGTGCCAGCAGCCCGGGCCACACTAGCACAGATACGCAGTATTTT
CDR3aa: CASSPGHTSTDTQYF

d_gene: -
j_gene: TRBJ1-1
v_gene: TRBV10-1
abundance: -
CDR3nt: TGCGCCAGCAGGCTAGCAGAGAACACTGAAGCTTTCTTT
CDR3aa: CASRLAENTEAFF

d_gene: -
j_gene: TRBJ1-5
v_gene: TRBV6-5
abundance: many
CDR3nt: TGTGCCAGCAGCCCCCGGCCATGGAGTAATAGCAATCAGCCCCAGCATTTT
CDR3aa: CASSPRPWSNSNQPQHF

d_gene: -
j_gene: TRBJ1-1
v_gene: TRBV18
abundance: -
CDR3nt: TGTGCCAGCTCACCAAATCCAAACACTGAAGCTTTCTTT
CDR3aa: CASSPNPNTEAFF

d_gene: TRBD2
j_gene: TRBJ2-5
v_gene: TRBV11-2
abundance: many
CDR3nt: TGTGCCAGCACTTATTTAGCGGGAGAACAAGAGACCCAGTACTTC
CDR3aa: CASTYLAGEQETQYF

d_gene: -
j_gene: TRBJ1-1
v_gene: TRBV20-1
abundance: many
CDR3nt: TGCAGTGCCGCCGGGGCCACCCAGAGCGTAGCTTTCTTT
CDR3aa: CSAAGATQSVAFF

d_gene: -
j_gene: TRBJ2-5
v_gene: TRBV29-1
abundance: few
CDR3nt: TGCAGCGTTGAAGGTTTGCCAAACGAAGAGACCCAGTACTTC
CDR3aa: CSVEGLPNEETQYF

d_gene: TRBD2
j_gene: TRBJ2-3
v_gene: TRBV20-1
abundance: -
CDR3nt: TGCAGTGCTAGAGATGAGAGCGGGAGAGCAGATACGCAGTATTTT
CDR3aa: CSARDESGRADTQYF

d_gene: -
j_gene: TRBJ1-3
v_gene: TRBV6-5
abundance: many
CDR3nt: TGTGCCAGCAGTCCCCGATCACTCACGGACCTGTGGCCTACAGCGTGGCGGGGAAACACCATATATTTT
CDR3aa: CASSPRSLTDLWPTAWRGNTIYF

d_gene: -
j_gene: TRBJ2-5
v_gene: TRBV12-3/TRBV12-4
abundance: many
CDR3nt: TGTGCCAGCAGTTTCGTCGGACTCACTATCCAAGAGACCCAGTACTTC
CDR3aa: CASSFVGLTIQETQYF

d_gene: -
j_gene: TRBJ2-2
v_gene: TRBV6-2/TRBV6-3
abundance: many
CDR3nt: TGTGCCAGCAGTTACCTCCAATATACCGGGGAGCTGTTTTTT
CDR3aa: CASSYLQYTGELFF

d_gene: -
j_gene: TRBJ2-7
v_gene: TRBV18
abundance: many
CDR3nt: TGTGCCAGCTCACCAGGGAGAAACGAGCAGTACTTC
CDR3aa: CASSPGRNEQYF

d_gene: -
j_gene: TRBJ1-1
v_gene: TRBV4-1
abundance: many
CDR3nt: TGCGCCAGCAGCCAAGATGGCGCTGAAGCTTTCTTT
CDR3aa: CASSQDGAEAFF

d_gene: -
j_gene: TRBJ2-7
v_gene: TRBV29-1
abundance: many
CDR3nt: TGCAGCGTTGGGGCAGTTCCTCGCGACGAGCAGTACTTC
CDR3aa: CSVGAVPRDEQYF

d_gene: TRBD2
j_gene: TRBJ2-7
v_gene: TRBV20-1
abundance: many
CDR3nt: TGCAGTGCTAGGGTCAGCGGGGGGGACGAGCAGTACTTC
CDR3aa: CSARVSGGDEQYF

d_gene: TRBD2
j_gene: TRBJ2-3
v_gene: TRBV6-1
abundance: many
CDR3nt: TGTGCCAGCAGTGAGATGACAAGCGGGGGGCCGCGAGCTACGCAGTATTTT
CDR3aa: CASSEMTSGGPRATQYF

d_gene: TRBD2
j_gene: TRBJ2-5
v_gene: TRBV18
abundance: -
CDR3nt: TGTGCCAGCTCACCGCGACTAGCGGTGAGCGGGCGGGAGACCCAGTACTTC
CDR3aa: CASSPRLAVSGRETQYF

d_gene: -
j_gene: TRBJ2-2
v_gene: TRBV24-1
abundance: few
CDR3nt: TGTGCCACCATGGGTAGGGATGACACCGGGGAGCTGTTTTTT
CDR3aa: CATMGRDDTGELFF

d_gene: -
j_gene: TRBJ1-2
v_gene: TRBV29-1
abundance: -
CDR3nt: TGCAGCGCGACGCCCTCGGAGGGCTACACCTTC
CDR3aa: CSATPSEGYTF

d_gene: -
j_gene: TRBJ1-1
v_gene: TRBV20-1
abundance: -
CDR3nt: TGCAGTGCTACGGACAGCGGCTTGAACACTGAAGCTTTCTTT
CDR3aa: CSATDSGLNTEAFF

d_gene: -
j_gene: TRBJ2-7
v_gene: TRBV6-1
abundance: many
CDR3nt: TGTGCCAGCAGTGAGGACCCCGGGGGGCTCCGTCAGTACTTC
CDR3aa: CASSEDPGGLRQYF

d_gene: -
j_gene: TRBJ2-7
v_gene: TRBV5-6
abundance: many
CDR3nt: TGTGCCAGCAGCTTTACCGGGACGGGTATCTACGAGCAGTACTTC
CDR3aa: CASSFTGTGIYEQYF

d_gene: TRBD2
j_gene: TRBJ2-3
v_gene: TRBV28
abundance: few
CDR3nt: TGTGCCAGCAGTTCCGGGAGCCTAGCGGACGATACGCAGTATTTT
CDR3aa: CASSSGSLADDTQYF

d_gene: TRBD1
j_gene: TRBJ2-7
v_gene: TRBV28
abundance: many
CDR3nt: TGTGCCAGCAGAACTATCGGACAGGCCATTTCCTACGAGCAGTACTTC
CDR3aa: CASRTIGQAISYEQYF

d_gene: -
j_gene: TRBJ1-2
v_gene: TRBV28
abundance: -
CDR3nt: TGTGCCAGCAGCCACGGAGCAACAGGGAACTATGGCTACACCTTC
CDR3aa: CASSHGATGNYGYTF

d_gene: TRBD1
j_gene: TRBJ2-7
v_gene: TRBV15
abundance: few
CDR3nt: TGTGCCACCAGCAGACAGGGACAGGGTATCTACGAGCAGTACTTC
CDR3aa: CATSRQGQGIYEQYF

d_gene: TRBD2
j_gene: TRBJ2-7
v_gene: TRBV28
abundance: many
CDR3nt: TGTGCCAGTCGCCCCTCCGGGACTAGCCACGAGCAGTACTTC
CDR3aa: CASRPSGTSHEQYF

d_gene: -
j_gene: TRBJ1-2
v_gene: TRBV12-3/TRBV12-4
abundance: many
CDR3nt: TGTGCCAGCAGCCGGCAGGGATCTCACGGCTACACCTTC
CDR3aa: CASSRQGSHGYTF

d_gene: -
j_gene: TRBJ2-1
v_gene: TRBV6-6
abundance: many
CDR3nt: TGTGCCAGCAGTGAGGGTAGCCGCGATGAGCAGTTCTTC
CDR3aa: CASSEGSRDEQFF

d_gene: -
j_gene: TRBJ2-1
v_gene: TRBV7-2
abundance: many
CDR3nt: TGTGCCAGCAGCTTAGCCCCGCCTAATGAGCAGTTCTTC
CDR3aa: CASSLAPPNEQFF

d_gene: -
j_gene: TRBJ1-4
v_gene: TRBV12-3/TRBV12-4
abundance: -
CDR3nt: TGTGCCAGCAAAGCTCGTGGAAAACTGTTTTTT
CDR3aa: CASKARGKLFF

d_gene: TRBD2
j_gene: TRBJ2-7
v_gene: TRBV6-5
abundance: few
CDR3nt: TGTGCCAGCAGTCTATCCGATAGCGGGGGCCTCGGGTGGTACTTC
CDR3aa: CASSLSDSGGLGWYF

d_gene: TRBD2
j_gene: TRBJ2-7
v_gene: TRBV7-9
abundance: -
CDR3nt: TGTGCCAGCAGATCTAGCGGGGGAGGCTACGAGCAGTACTTC
CDR3aa: CASRSSGGGYEQYF

d_gene: -
j_gene: TRBJ1-1
v_gene: TRBV6-1
abundance: many
CDR3nt: TGTGCCAGCAGGCCCAGGGGGAACACTGAAGCTTTCTTT
CDR3aa: CASRPRGNTEAFF

d_gene: TRBD1
j_gene: TRBJ2-7
v_gene: TRBV4-2
abundance: many
CDR3nt: TGTGCCAGCAGCCAAGAGACAGGGGGATCCTACGAGCAGTACTTC
CDR3aa: CASSQETGGSYEQYF

d_gene: TRBD1
j_gene: TRBJ2-1
v_gene: TRBV30
abundance: -
CDR3nt: TGTGCCTGGAGTAGACACAGGGGAAGTGAGCAGTTCTTC
CDR3aa: CAWSRHRGSEQFF

d_gene: TRBD1
j_gene: TRBJ1-5
v_gene: TRBV5-6
abundance: many
CDR3nt: TGTGCCAGCAGCCCCTGGGACAGGGGCGGCCAGCCCCAGCATTTT
CDR3aa: CASSPWDRGGQPQHF

d_gene: -
j_gene: TRBJ2-7
v_gene: TRBV19
abundance: few
CDR3nt: TGTGCCAGTAGTTTAAGTGACAGGACCTACGAGCAGTACTTC
CDR3aa: CASSLSDRTYEQYF

d_gene: TRBD2
j_gene: TRBJ2-3
v_gene: TRBV7-9
abundance: many
CDR3nt: TGTGCCAGCAGCCAACTAGCGGGGGCCGTCACAGATACGCAGTATTTT
CDR3aa: CASSQLAGAVTDTQYF

d_gene: TRBD2
j_gene: TRBJ2-5
v_gene: TRBV5-1
abundance: -
CDR3nt: TGCGCCAGCAGCATGACTAGCGGTGGAGAGACCCAGTACTTC
CDR3aa: CASSMTSGGETQYF

d_gene: TRBD2
j_gene: TRBJ2-1
v_gene: TRBV10-3
abundance: many
CDR3nt: TGTGCCATCAGTGAGGAGTTGGCGGGAGCCGGCAATGAGCAGTTCTTC
CDR3aa: CAISEELAGAGNEQFF

d_gene: -
j_gene: TRBJ1-2
v_gene: TRBV5-8
abundance: many
CDR3nt: TGTGCCAGCAGCTTGGACAGTTTCTTAAGAGGCTACACCTTC
CDR3aa: CASSLDSFLRGYTF

d_gene: -
j_gene: TRBJ2-2
v_gene: TRBV7-9
abundance: many
CDR3nt: TGTGCCAGCAGCAAGGGACCAAACACCGGGGAGCTGTTTTTT
CDR3aa: CASSKGPNTGELFF

d_gene: -
j_gene: TRBJ2-3
v_gene: TRBV24-1
abundance: many
CDR3nt: TGTGCCATCTCGGGGGACAGCACAGATACGCAGTATTTT
CDR3aa: CAISGDSTDTQYF

d_gene: -
j_gene: TRBJ1-6
v_gene: TRBV12-3/TRBV12-4
abundance: many
CDR3nt: TGTGCCAGCATGGAGGGATCCAAGGGGCCCCTCCACTTT
CDR3aa: CASMEGSKGPLHF

d_gene: TRBD2
j_gene: TRBJ2-7
v_gene: TRBV7-8
abundance: many
CDR3nt: TGTGCCAGCAGCTTAGTAACTAGCGGGAGCTACGAGCAGTACTTC
CDR3aa: CASSLVTSGSYEQYF

d_gene: -
j_gene: TRBJ2-7
v_gene: TRBV29-1
abundance: few
CDR3nt: TGCAGCGTTGAAGGAGGAGGAGACAGGTTTTACGAGCAGTACTTC
CDR3aa: CSVEGGGDRFYEQYF

d_gene: TRBD1
j_gene: TRBJ1-4
v_gene: TRBV27
abundance: many
CDR3nt: TGTGCCAGCAGTTTATCCCGGACAGGATGGGAAAAACTGTTTTTT
CDR3aa: CASSLSRTGWEKLFF

d_gene: TRBD2
j_gene: TRBJ2-3
v_gene: TRBV7-6
abundance: few
CDR3nt: TGTGCCAGCAGCCTTCTTCGACTAGCGGGAGGGGTAGATACGCAGTATTTT
CDR3aa: CASSLLRLAGGVDTQYF

d_gene: TRBD1
j_gene: TRBJ1-1
v_gene: TRBV12-3/TRBV12-4
abundance: many
CDR3nt: TGTGCCAGCCGTTGGACAGGGTCTCGTATGAACACTGAAGCTTTCTTT
CDR3aa: CASRWTGSRMNTEAFF